Sequencing of this T cell receptor beta chain was carried out in a study of T cell responses to AZD1222 COVID-19 vaccine. Trimming pared 4 bases from V and 8 bases from J, leaving 8 bases between. The CDR3 loop spans 12 amino acids. Whole-study results and caveats: There were vaccine-associated CD4 TCRs across spike, dominant at 160-218 and 743-854. There were repertoire samples only from the period after the peak T cell response.

This clone was detected only once. The antigen is undetermined. Some clones are missing from TCRdb's copy, which holds only in-frame ones; the method was immunoSEQ multiplex PCR. This table holds approximately 70,000 clones, about nine tenths found once. The genes are TRBV23-1 and TRBJ1-4; no clear D. TRBV23-1 is an ORF, with its function uncertain. The material sequenced was peripheral blood, taken 28 days after the second dose of the MenACWY control vaccine. The receptor was isolated from an adult who received the MenACWY meningococcal vaccine as a control. CDR3 DNA: TGCGCCAGCAGTCGGAAGGAAGAAAAACTGTTTTTT. Translated: CASSRKEEKLFF.